A selection of T cell receptor beta chains follows, all from one sample in a study of STAT5B mutations in CD4+ large granular lymphocyte leukemia. Clones were read by immunoSEQ multiplex PCR, and TCRdb kept only the in-frame ones, dropping some. The table lists roughly 30,000 clones, around 85% of them singletons. Material for sequencing was CD4+ T cells from blood buffy coats. These receptors were collected from a human donor in good health. Both conserved end residues are part of each CDR3. The D gene is left open where the match is weak. Rows give clone size only sometimes, using once, few, many, or a class for an expanded clone.

clone_size,j_call,d_call,v_call,cdr3_aa,cdr3_nt
-,TRBJ2-1,-,TRBV11-3,CASSSTTTQANEQFF,TGTGCCAGCAGCTCCACCACGACACAAGCCAATGAGCAGTTCTTC
once,TRBJ2-7,TRBD2,TRBV10-1,CASSPGTSGGAYEQYF,TGCGCCAGCAGCCCGGGGACTAGCGGGGGTGCCTACGAGCAGTACTTC
few,TRBJ2-1,TRBD2,TRBV29-1,CSGSGLASKYNEQFF,TGCAGCGGGTCGGGACTAGCGAGTAAATACAATGAGCAGTTCTTC
-,TRBJ2-3,TRBD2,TRBV27,CASSLFYGTSGRSAQYF,TGTGCCAGCAGTTTATTCTACGGGACTAGCGGGAGATCTGCGCAGTATTTT
-,TRBJ2-3,-,TRBV5-1,CASRSGEANTDTQYF,TGCGCCAGCAGATCGGGGGAGGCGAACACAGATACGCAGTATTTT
once,TRBJ2-3,-,TRBV7-3,CASSPRATGADTQYF,TGTGCCAGCAGCCCCCGGGCAACCGGGGCAGATACGCAGTATTTT
-,TRBJ2-7,-,TRBV19,CASSIESTGVGYEQYF,TGTGCCAGTAGTATAGAATCTACAGGAGTCGGCTACGAGCAGTACTTC
few,TRBJ1-1,-,TRBV7-9,CASSATGANTEAFF,TGTGCCAGCAGCGCGACTGGCGCGAACACTGAAGCTTTCTTT
-,TRBJ2-7,-,TRBV15,CATSREPASSYEQYF,TGTGCCACCAGCAGAGAGCCCGCGAGCTCCTACGAGCAGTACTTC
-,TRBJ1-1,-,TRBV6-5,CASSYNSENTEAFF,TGTGCCAGCAGTTACAACAGCGAGAACACTGAAGCTTTCTTT
-,TRBJ2-1,TRBD2,TRBV10-1,CASSEPGLAGAMDEQFF,TGCGCCAGCAGTGAGCCGGGACTAGCGGGAGCTATGGATGAGCAGTTCTTC
-,TRBJ1-5,-,TRBV28,CASRLGGNQPQHF,TGTGCCAGCAGACTAGGGGGGAATCAGCCCCAGCATTTT
-,TRBJ1-2,-,TRBV19,CASSIGQSSNYGYTF,TGTGCCAGTAGTATAGGACAGAGTTCTAACTATGGCTACACCTTC
-,TRBJ1-4,-,TRBV7-3,CASSLMTSRTEKLFF,TGTGCCAGCAGCTTAATGACCTCTCGGACTGAAAAACTGTTTTTT
-,TRBJ2-1,-,TRBV27,CASSLRGNEQFF,TGTGCCAGCAGTTTGCGAGGGAATGAGCAGTTCTTC
-,TRBJ2-7,TRBD1,TRBV5-8,CASSFGTEIGYEQYF,TGTGCCAGCAGCTTCGGGACAGAGATCGGCTACGAGCAGTACTTC
-,TRBJ2-5,-,TRBV29-1,CSVGSQETQYF,TGCAGCGTTGGGAGTCAGGAGACCCAGTACTTC
-,TRBJ2-7,-,TRBV6-6,CASTKNSGYEQYF,TGTGCCAGCACCAAAAATAGCGGTTACGAGCAGTACTTC
-,TRBJ2-3,TRBD2,TRBV28,CASRKTSVKRISTDTQYF,TGTGCCAGCAGGAAGACTAGCGTTAAGAGGATTAGCACAGATACGCAGTATTTT
once,TRBJ2-2,TRBD2,TRBV27,CASRPGTSESTGELFF,TGTGCCAGCAGACCAGGGACTAGTGAGAGCACCGGGGAGCTGTTTTTT